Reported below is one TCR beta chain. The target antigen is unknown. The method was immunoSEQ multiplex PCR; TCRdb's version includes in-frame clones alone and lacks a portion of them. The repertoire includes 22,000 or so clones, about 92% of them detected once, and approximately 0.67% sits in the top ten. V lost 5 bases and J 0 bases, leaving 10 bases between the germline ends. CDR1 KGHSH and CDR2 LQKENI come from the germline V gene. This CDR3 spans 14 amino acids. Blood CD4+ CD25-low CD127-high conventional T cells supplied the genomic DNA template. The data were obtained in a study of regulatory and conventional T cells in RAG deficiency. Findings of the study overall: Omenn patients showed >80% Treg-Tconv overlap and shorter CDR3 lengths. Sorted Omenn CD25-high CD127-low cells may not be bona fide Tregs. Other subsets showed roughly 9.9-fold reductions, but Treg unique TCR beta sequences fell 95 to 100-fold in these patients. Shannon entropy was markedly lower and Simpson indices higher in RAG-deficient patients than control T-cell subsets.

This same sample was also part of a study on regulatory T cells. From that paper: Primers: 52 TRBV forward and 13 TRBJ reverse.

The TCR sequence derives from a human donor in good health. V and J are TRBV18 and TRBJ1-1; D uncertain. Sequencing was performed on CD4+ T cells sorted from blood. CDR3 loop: CASSSSSVNTEAFF. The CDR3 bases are TGTGCCAGCTCAAGCAGCAGCGTGAACACTGAAGCTTTCTTT.